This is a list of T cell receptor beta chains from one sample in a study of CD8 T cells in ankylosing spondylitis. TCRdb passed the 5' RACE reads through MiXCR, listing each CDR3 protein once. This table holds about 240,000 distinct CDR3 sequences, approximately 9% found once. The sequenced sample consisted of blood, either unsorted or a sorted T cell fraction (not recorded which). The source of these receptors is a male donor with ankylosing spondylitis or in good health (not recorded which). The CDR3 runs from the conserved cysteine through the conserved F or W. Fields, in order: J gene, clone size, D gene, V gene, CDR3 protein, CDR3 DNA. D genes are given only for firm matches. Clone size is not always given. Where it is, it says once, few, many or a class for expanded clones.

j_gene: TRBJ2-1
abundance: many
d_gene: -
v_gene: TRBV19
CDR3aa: CASSWGANNEQFF
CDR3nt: TGTGCCAGTAGTTGGGGAGCCAACAATGAGCAGTTCTTC

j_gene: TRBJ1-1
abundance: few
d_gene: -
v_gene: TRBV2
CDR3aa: CASSLREGGTEAFF
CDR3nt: TGTGCCAGCAGCCTCAGGGAAGGGGGCACTGAAGCTTTCTTT

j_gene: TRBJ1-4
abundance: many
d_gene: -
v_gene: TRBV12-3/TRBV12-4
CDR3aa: CASSLRATNEKLFF
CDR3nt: TGTGCCAGCAGTTTACGGGCAACTAATGAAAAACTGTTTTTT

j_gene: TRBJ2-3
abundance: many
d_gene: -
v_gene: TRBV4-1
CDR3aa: CASSRTLGTDTQYF
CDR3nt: TGCGCCAGCAGCCGAACCCTTGGGACAGATACGCAGTATTTT

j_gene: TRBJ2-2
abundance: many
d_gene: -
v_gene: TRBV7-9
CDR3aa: CASSMRANTGELFF
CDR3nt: TGTGCCAGCAGTATGCGGGCGAACACCGGGGAGCTGTTTTTT

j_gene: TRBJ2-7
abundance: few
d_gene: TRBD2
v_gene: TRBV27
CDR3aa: CASSPGLAGVHEQYF
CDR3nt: TGTGCCAGCAGCCCCGGACTAGCGGGAGTCCACGAGCAGTACTTC

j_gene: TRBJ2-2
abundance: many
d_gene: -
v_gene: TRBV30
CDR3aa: CAWHWGRSTGELFF
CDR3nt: TGTGCCTGGCATTGGGGGCGGTCCACCGGGGAGCTGTTTTTT

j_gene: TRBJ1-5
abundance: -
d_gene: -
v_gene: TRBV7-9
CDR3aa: CASSLDEAPNQPQHF
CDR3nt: TGTGCCAGCAGCTTAGACGAGGCCCCCAATCAGCCCCAGCATTTT

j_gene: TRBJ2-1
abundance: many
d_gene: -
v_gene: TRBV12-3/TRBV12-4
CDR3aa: CASQRGSNEQFF
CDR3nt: TGTGCCAGCCAACGCGGCAGCAATGAGCAGTTCTTC

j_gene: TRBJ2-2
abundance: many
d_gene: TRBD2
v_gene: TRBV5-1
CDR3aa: CASSSQAGANTGELFF
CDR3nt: TGCGCCAGCAGCTCACAAGCGGGGGCGAACACCGGGGAGCTGTTTTTT

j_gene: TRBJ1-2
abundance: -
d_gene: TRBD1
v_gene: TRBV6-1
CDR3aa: CASTLRGQGDGYTF
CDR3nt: TGTGCCAGCACCCTAAGGGGGCAGGGGGACGGCTACACCTTC

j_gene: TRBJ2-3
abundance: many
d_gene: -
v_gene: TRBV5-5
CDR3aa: CASSLGGTDLADTQYF
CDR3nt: TGTGCCAGCAGCTTGGGAGGAACGGACTTGGCAGATACGCAGTATTTT

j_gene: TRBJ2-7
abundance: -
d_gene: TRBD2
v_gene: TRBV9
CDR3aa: CASSVEGRGHEQYF
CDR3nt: TGTGCCAGCAGCGTAGAGGGGAGGGGCCACGAGCAGTACTTC

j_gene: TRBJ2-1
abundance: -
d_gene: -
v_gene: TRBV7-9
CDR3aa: CASSHPGADYNEQFF
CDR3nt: TGTGCCAGCAGCCACCCTGGGGCGGACTACAATGAGCAGTTCTTC

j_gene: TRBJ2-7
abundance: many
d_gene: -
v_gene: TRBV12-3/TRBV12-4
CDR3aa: CASSLAYSGAYEQYF
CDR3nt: TGTGCCAGCAGTTTAGCTTACTCCGGGGCCTACGAGCAGTACTTC

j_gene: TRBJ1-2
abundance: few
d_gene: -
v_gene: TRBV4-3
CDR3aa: CASSQDRQTNYGYTF
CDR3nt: TGCGCCAGCAGCCAAGATCGACAGACTAACTATGGCTACACCTTC

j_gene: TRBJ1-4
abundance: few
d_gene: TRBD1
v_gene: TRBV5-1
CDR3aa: CASSLVGQPNEKLFF
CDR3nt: TGCGCCAGCAGCTTGGTGGGACAGCCTAATGAAAAACTGTTTTTT

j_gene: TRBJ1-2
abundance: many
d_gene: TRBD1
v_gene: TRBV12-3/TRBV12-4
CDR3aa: CASKGTANYGYTF
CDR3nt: TGTGCCAGCAAGGGGACAGCTAACTATGGCTACACCTTC

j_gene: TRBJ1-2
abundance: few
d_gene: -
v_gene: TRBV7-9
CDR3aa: CASSGTVADPNGYTF
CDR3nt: TGTGCCAGCAGCGGAACCGTGGCGGACCCTAATGGCTACACCTTC

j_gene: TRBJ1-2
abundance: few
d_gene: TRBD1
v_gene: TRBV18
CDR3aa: CASSPLTGGNGYTF
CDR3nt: TGTGCCAGCTCACCCTTGACAGGGGGAAATGGCTACACCTTC

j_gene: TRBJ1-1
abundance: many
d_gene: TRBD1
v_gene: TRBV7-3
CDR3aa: CASSLAWDRANTEAFF
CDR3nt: TGTGCCAGCAGCTTAGCCTGGGACAGGGCGAACACTGAAGCTTTCTTT

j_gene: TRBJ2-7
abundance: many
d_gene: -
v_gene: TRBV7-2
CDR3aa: CASSSRLTYEQYF
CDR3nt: TGTGCCAGCAGCTCCCGGCTAACCTACGAGCAGTACTTC

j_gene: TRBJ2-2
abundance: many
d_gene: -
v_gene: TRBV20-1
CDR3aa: CSAREEASSWRSGELFF
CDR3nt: TGCAGTGCTAGAGAGGAAGCTTCTTCCTGGAGGTCCGGGGAGCTGTTTTTT

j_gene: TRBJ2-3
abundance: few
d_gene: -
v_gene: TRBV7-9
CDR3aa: CASGQDTQYF
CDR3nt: TGTGCCAGCGGCCAAGATACGCAGTATTTT

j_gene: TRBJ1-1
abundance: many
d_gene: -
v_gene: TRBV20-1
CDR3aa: CRYTGMRGTEAFF
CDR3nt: TGCAGGTATACAGGGATGAGGGGCACTGAAGCTTTCTTT

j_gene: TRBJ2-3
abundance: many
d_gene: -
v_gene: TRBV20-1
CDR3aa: CSARDHRQSTDTQYF
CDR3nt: TGCAGTGCTAGAGATCATCGGCAAAGCACAGATACGCAGTATTTT

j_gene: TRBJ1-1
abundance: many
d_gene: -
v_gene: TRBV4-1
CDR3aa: CASSQVGGEAFF
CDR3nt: TGCGCCAGCAGCCAGGTCGGGGGCGAAGCTTTCTTT

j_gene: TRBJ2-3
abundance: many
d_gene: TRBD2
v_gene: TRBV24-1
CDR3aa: CATSEFLTSGRTDTQYF
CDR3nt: TGTGCCACCAGTGAATTCTTGACTAGCGGGAGAACAGATACGCAGTATTTT

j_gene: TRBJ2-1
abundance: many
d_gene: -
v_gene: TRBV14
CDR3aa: CASSQGSVNEQFF
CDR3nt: TGTGCCAGCAGCCAAGGTTCAGTCAATGAGCAGTTCTTC

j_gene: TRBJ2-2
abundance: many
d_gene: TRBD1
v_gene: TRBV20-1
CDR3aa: CSATTGGTGELFF
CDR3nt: TGCAGTGCTACTACAGGGGGCACCGGGGAGCTGTTTTTT

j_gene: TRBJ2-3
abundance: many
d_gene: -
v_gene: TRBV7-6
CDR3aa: CASSQAGATDTQYF
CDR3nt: TGTGCCAGCAGCCAAGCCGGAGCCACAGATACGCAGTATTTT

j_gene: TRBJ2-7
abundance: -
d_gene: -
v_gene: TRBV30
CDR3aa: CAWSFPSLYEQYF
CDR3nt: TGTGCCTGGAGTTTTCCCTCTCTCTACGAGCAGTACTTC

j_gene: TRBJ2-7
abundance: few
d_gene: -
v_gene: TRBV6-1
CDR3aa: CASTGSGSTYEQYF
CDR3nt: TGTGCCAGCACTGGGAGCGGGTCCACCTACGAGCAGTACTTC

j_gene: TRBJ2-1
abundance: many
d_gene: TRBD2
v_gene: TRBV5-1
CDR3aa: CASSLAGGRDFNEQFF
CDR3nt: TGCGCCAGCAGCTTGGCCGGAGGGAGGGATTTTAATGAGCAGTTCTTC

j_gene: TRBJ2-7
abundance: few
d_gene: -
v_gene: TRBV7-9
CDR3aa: CASSSGLLDEQYF
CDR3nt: TGTGCCAGCAGCTCCGGGCTTCTCGACGAGCAGTACTTC

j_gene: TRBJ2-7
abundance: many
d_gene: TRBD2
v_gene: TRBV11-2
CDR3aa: CASTLGSGLATSSNEQYF
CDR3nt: TGTGCCAGCACCCTCGGTTCGGGACTAGCGACTAGCTCTAACGAGCAGTACTTC

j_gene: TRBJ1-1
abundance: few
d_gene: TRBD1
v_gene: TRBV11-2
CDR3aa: CASSLDLGQPYTEAFF
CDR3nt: TGTGCCAGCAGCTTAGATCTGGGACAGCCCTACACTGAAGCTTTCTTT

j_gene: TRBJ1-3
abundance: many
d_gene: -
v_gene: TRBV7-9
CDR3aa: CASKGRELSGNTIYF
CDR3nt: TGTGCCAGCAAAGGGAGGGAACTAAGCGGAAACACCATATATTTT

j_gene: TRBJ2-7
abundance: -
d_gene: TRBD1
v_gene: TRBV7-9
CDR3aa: CASSRHSGTGVEQYF
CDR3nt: TGTGCCAGCAGCAGACACTCCGGGACAGGGGTCGAGCAGTACTTC

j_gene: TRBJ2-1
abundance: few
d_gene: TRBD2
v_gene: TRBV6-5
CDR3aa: CASSYYRLAGVGEQFF
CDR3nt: TGTGCCAGCAGTTACTACCGACTAGCGGGAGTAGGTGAGCAGTTCTTC

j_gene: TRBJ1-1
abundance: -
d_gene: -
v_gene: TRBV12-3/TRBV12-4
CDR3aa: CASSTSPGGSTEAFF
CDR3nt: TGTGCCAGCAGTACCAGTCCCGGCGGGAGCACTGAAGCTTTCTTT

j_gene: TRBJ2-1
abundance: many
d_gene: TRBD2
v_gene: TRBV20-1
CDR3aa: CSARKGLGVAGEVTYNEQFF
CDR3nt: TGCAGTGCTAGAAAGGGGCTTGGAGTAGCGGGAGAAGTAACCTACAATGAGCAGTTCTTC

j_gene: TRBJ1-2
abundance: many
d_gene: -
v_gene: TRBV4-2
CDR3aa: CASSQELTGYGYTF
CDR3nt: TGTGCCAGCAGCCAGGAGTTGACAGGTTATGGCTACACCTTC

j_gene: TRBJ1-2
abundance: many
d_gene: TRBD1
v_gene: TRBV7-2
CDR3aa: CASSQTGTGDLYGYTF
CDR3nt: TGTGCCAGCAGCCAGACCGGGACAGGCGACCTCTATGGCTACACCTTC

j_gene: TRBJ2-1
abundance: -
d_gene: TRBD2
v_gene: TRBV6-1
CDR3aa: CASAPPSGGAHEQFF
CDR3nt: TGTGCCAGCGCCCCTCCTAGCGGGGGGGCCCATGAGCAGTTCTTC

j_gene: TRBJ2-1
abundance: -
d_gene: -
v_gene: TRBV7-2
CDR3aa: CASSLSGLNQEQFF
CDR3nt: TGTGCCAGCAGCTTATCGGGGTTGAATCAAGAGCAGTTCTTC

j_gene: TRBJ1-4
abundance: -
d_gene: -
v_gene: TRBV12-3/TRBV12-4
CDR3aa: CASSLGLDEKLFF
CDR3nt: TGTGCCAGCAGTTTAGGGTTGGATGAAAAACTGTTTTTT

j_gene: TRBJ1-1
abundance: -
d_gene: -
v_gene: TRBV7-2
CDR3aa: CASSKQRNTEAFF
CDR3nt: TGTGCCAGCAGTAAACAGAGAAACACTGAAGCTTTCTTT

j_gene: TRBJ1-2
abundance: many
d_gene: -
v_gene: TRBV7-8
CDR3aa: CASSSLREGYGYTF
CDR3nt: TGTGCCAGCAGCTCCCTGAGGGAGGGCTATGGCTACACCTTC

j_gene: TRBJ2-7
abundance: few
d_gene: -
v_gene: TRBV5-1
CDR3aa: CASSLVGGAFYEQYF
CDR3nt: TGCGCCAGCAGCTTGGTGGGGGGAGCTTTCTACGAGCAGTACTTC

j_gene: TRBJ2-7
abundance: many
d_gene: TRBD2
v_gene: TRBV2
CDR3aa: CASSELAGAEQYF
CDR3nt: TGTGCCAGCAGTGAACTAGCGGGAGCCGAGCAGTACTTC

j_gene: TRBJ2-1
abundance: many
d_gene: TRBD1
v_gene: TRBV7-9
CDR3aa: CASSSNRQGGSYNEQFF
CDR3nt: TGTGCCAGCAGCTCGAATCGACAGGGGGGCTCCTACAATGAGCAGTTCTTC